The 8 T cell receptor beta chains reported below all come from one sample, sequenced in a study of OX40 agonist ivuxolimab in advanced cancers. The data were produced by immunoSEQ multiplex PCR, yet TCRdb's version contains in-frame clones alone and is incomplete. The table includes approximately 40,000 clones, 75% to 90% detected once. Sequences were derived from CD4+ or CD8+ T cells sorted from blood, sampled in a trial of the OX40 agonist ivuxolimab. The receptors come from an adult with an advanced solid tumor such as melanoma, head and neck, liver or kidney cancer.

The V and J genes are TRBV19 and TRBJ2-3; weak D call: TRBD2 (6 bases). Germline CDR1 reads LNHDA; CDR2 reads SQIVND (reference sequence). CDR3 length: 14 amino acids. Trimming removed 6 bases at V and 0 bases at J, with 10 bases between. The CDR3 region is CASRAGSSTDTQYF. DNA of the CDR3: TGTGCCAGTAGAGCGGGTTCTAGCACAGATACGCAGTATTTT.

The chain is built from TRBV7-8 and TRBJ1-5, with 9 bases identical to TRBD1. Germline assignment: CDR1 SGHVS and CDR2 FQNEAQ. With V trimmed by 4 bases and J by 7 bases, 5 bases remained unmatched. The CDR3 runs to 14 residues. Written as DNA, the CDR3 is TGTGCCAGCAGCTGGGGACAGGGAGTACAGCCCCAGCATTTT. Translation gives CASSWGQGVQPQHF.

The V gene is TRBV27, the J gene TRBJ1-1; 9 nucleotides align to TRBD1. The CDR3 is 15 amino acids. After removal of 7 bases from V and 4 bases from J, the junction contained 10 bases not matched to a gene. CDR1 is MNHEY, CDR2 SMNVEV, per germline (reference sequence). The CDR3, as DNA: TGTGCCAGCAACATGCAGACAGGGGGTGTCACTGAAGCTTTCTTT. As protein: CASNMQTGGVTEAFF.

The CDR3: CASSRGLGKNIQYF. The DNA for the CDR3 is TGCGCCAGCAGTAGGGGGCTCGGCAAAAACATTCAGTACTTC. The V gene is TRBV23-1, the J gene TRBJ2-4; 7 bases line up with TRBD1. TRBV23-1 is an ORF; its function is uncertain. With V trimmed by 5 bases and J by 3 bases, 4 bases remained unmatched. The CDR3 runs 14 residues.

This sequence joins TRBV28 and TRBJ2-3, with D unclear. The CDR3 spans 13 residues. V dropped 10 bases and J dropped 0 bases, with 11 bases sitting between them. CDR1 is MDHEN, CDR2 SYDVKM, per germline. This CDR3 reads CATMIPSTDTQYF. Written as DNA, the CDR3 is TGTGCCACCATGATCCCTAGCACAGATACGCAGTATTTT.

The CDR3 DNA is TGTGCCAGCAGCGATAGTCCTGCGAACACCGGGGAGCTGTTTTTT. It specifies CASSDSPANTGELFF. The rearrangement joins TRBV7-6 to TRBJ2-2; no reliable D call. Deletions cut 5 bases from V and 0 bases from J, with 10 bases between. CDR3 length: 15 amino acids. Looked up from germline, CDR1 is SGHVS and CDR2 is FNYEAQ.

In nucleotides, the CDR3 is TGCGCCAGCAGCCCGCCCGGACTAGCGGGGAACACCGGGGAGCTGTTTTTT. As protein: CASSPPGLAGNTGELFF. The rearrangement uses TRBV5-1 and TRBJ2-2; 11 nucleotides match TRBD2. The CDR3 is 17 residues long. The V gene end was trimmed by 4 bases and the J gene end by 1 base; junction bases not matched to a gene: 6. Germline V gene data show CDR1 as SGHRS and CDR2 as YFSETQ.

The V and J genes are TRBV7-9 and TRBJ2-7; no clear D gene. Germline V gene sequence: CDR1 SEHNR, CDR2 FQNEAQ (reference sequence). V was shortened by 5 bases and J by 1 base, with 3 bases between the two germline ends. This CDR3 is built from 11 residues. CDR3 sequence: CASSRSYEQYF. The CDR3 DNA is TGTGCCAGCAGCCGATCCTACGAGCAGTACTTC. The complete variable domain, with remaining parts taken from reference TRBV7-9 and TRBJ2-7, reads DTGVSQNPRHKITKRGQNVTFRCDPISEHNRLYWYRQTLGQGPEFLTYFQNEAQLEKSRLLSDRFSAERPKGSFSTLEIQRTEQGDSAMYLCASSRSYEQYFGPGTRLTVT.